A single sample gave rise to the 9 T cell receptor beta chains below, sequenced in a study of siplizumab effects on memory and regulatory T cells. Clones were sequenced by immunoSEQ multiplex PCR, and TCRdb holds only the in-frame ones, with some missing. In the table there are 100,000 or so clones, about 94% of which are singletons. Sample: non-Treg CD4+ T cells sorted from blood. The receptors originated from a human donor in good health.

The chain employs TRBV2 and TRBJ2-1; D gene ambiguous. The V end was cut by 6 bases, the J end by 4 bases, with 4 bases between. Germline lookup yields CDR1 SNHLY and CDR2 FYNNEI. CDR3 length equals 11 residues. Here the CDR3 DNA reads TGTGCCAGCAGCCCATACAATGAGCAGTTCTTC. Its protein product is CASSPYNEQFF. The full variable domain, rest sourced from reference TRBV2 and TRBJ2-1, is EPEVTQTPSHQVTQMGQEVILRCVPISNHLYFYWYRQILGQKVEFLVSFYNNEISEKSEIFDDQFSVERPDGSNFTLKIRSTKLEDSAMYFCASSPYNEQFFGPGTRLTVL.

The sample holds one count of this clone. The chain carries TRBV7-9 and TRBJ1-3; D is unresolved. The CDR3 has 14 amino acids. Trimming removed 5 bases at V and 4 bases at J, with 12 bases between. The germline V gene encodes CDR1 SEHNR and CDR2 FQNEAQ (reference sequence). The CDR3 is CASSQGPGGNTIYF. The CDR3, as DNA: TGTGCCAGCAGCCAAGGGCCAGGCGGAAACACCATATATTTT.

This chain connects TRBV27 to TRBJ2-1; 10 positions match TRBD2. From germline, CDR1 is MNHEY and CDR2 SMNVEV (reference sequence). Unmatched junction bases numbered 19, after V lost 2 bases and J lost 0 bases. The CDR3 length is 22 residues. The CDR3: CASSLPSSGGAYGPNSYNEQFF. CDR3 sequence (DNA): TGTGCCAGCAGTTTACCTTCCAGCGGGGGGGCTTACGGTCCGAACTCCTACAATGAGCAGTTCTTC.

The chain recombines TRBV29-1 with TRBJ2-2, with D maybe TRBD1 (6 bases). Germline CDR1 SQVTM, CDR2 ANQGSEA. V dropped 4 bases and J dropped 0 bases, with 18 bases sitting between them. The CDR3 is 17 residues long. The CDR3 DNA sequence: TGCAGCGTTGTAATTGGCAGGGGATTCTCGAACACCGGGGAGCTGTTTTTT. It encodes CSVVIGRGFSNTGELFF.

The chain has TRBV14 and TRBJ2-2; no clear D gene. CDR1 is SGHDN, CDR2 FVKESK, per germline. V lost 0 bases and J 3 bases, leaving 5 bases between the germline ends. The CDR3 totals 14 residues. CDR3 region: CASSQDWHTGELFF. CDR3 sequence (DNA): TGTGCCAGCAGCCAAGATTGGCACACCGGGGAGCTGTTTTTT.

J is TRBJ2-1 and V is TRBV7-8; possible D gene TRBD1, 6 bases. Germline loops: CDR1 SGHVS, CDR2 FQNEAQ. V lost 5 bases and J lost 4, with 15 bases in between. This CDR3 region has 15 residues. The CDR3 coding sequence is TGTGCCAGCAGCACCCGGGACAAAACTTACAATGAGCAGTTCTTC. Translation gives CASSTRDKTYNEQFF. The variable domain in full, completed from reference TRBV7-8 and TRBJ2-1, reads GAGVSQSPRYKVAKRGQDVALRCDPISGHVSLFWYQQALGQGPEFLTYFQNEAQLDKSGLPSDRFFAERPEGSVSTLKIQRTQQEDSAVYLCASSTRDKTYNEQFFGPGTRLTVL.

The chain recombines TRBV5-4 with TRBJ2-7; 9 positions agree with TRBD1. The CDR3 consists of 15 residues. Trimming at V came to 4 bases and at J to 6 bases, leaving 11 bases not matched to a gene. Germline-derived CDR1 and CDR2 are SGHNT and YYREEE (reference sequence). CDR3 sequence reads: CASSPGGDRAGEQYF. CDR3 bases: TGTGCCAGCAGCCCCGGAGGGGACAGGGCGGGCGAGCAGTACTTC.

The CDR3 is CASSLLGDSYYNEQFF. CDR3 in DNA: TGTGCCAGCAGCTTGCTTGGGGACTCCTACTACAATGAGCAGTTCTTC. The genes are TRBV7-2 and TRBJ2-1; possibly TRBD2 for D (6 bases). Per the germline V gene, CDR1 is SGHTA and CDR2 is FQGNSA. Trimming removed 3 bases from V and 3 bases from J, with 15 bases in between. The CDR3 is 16 residues long.

The chain couples TRBV29-1 to TRBJ1-2; perhaps TRBD1 as D (6 bases). Germline lookup yields CDR1 SQVTM and CDR2 ANQGSEA. The CDR3 spans 12 residues. Trimming pared 6 bases from V and 3 bases from J, leaving 11 bases between. This CDR3 is CSVSDSHYGYTF. The CDR3 DNA reads as TGCAGCGTGTCGGACAGCCACTATGGCTACACCTTC.